This is a list of T cell receptor beta chains from one sample in a study of blood T cell repertoires in COVID-19. Measured with immunoSEQ multiplex PCR; TCRdb has only the in-frame clones, and not every one. The sample carries approximately 100,000 clones, less than 85% recorded once. The source material was peripheral blood. These receptors were taken from an older man with acute or convalescent COVID-19. Each CDR3 is given with its conserved first and last residue. A D gene is named only where the DNA matches it firmly. Rows give clone size only sometimes, using once, few, many, or a class for an expanded clone.

TRBJ1-1 . TRBV9 once CASSPTIPGADTEAFF TGTGCCAGCAGCCCGACGATACCAGGGGCCGACACTGAAGCTTTCTTT
TRBJ2-3 TRBD2 TRBV29-1 . CSVLKREKLDTQYF TGCAGCGTTCTTAAGCGGGAAAAACTGGATACGCAGTATTTT
TRBJ2-5 . TRBV5-1 few CASSPAGAQETQYF TGCGCCAGCAGCCCCGCAGGGGCTCAAGAGACCCAGTACTTC
TRBJ1-5 TRBD1 TRBV29-1 . CSVGQGRGNQPQHF TGCAGCGTTGGACAGGGACGTGGCAATCAGCCCCAGCATTTT
TRBJ2-2 . TRBV25-1 . CASSEGQNTGELFF TGTGCCAGCAGTGAGGGACAAAACACCGGGGAGCTGTTTTTT
TRBJ1-2 . TRBV30 few CAWRLRQTANYGYTF TGTGCCTGGAGGTTGCGACAGACAGCTAACTATGGCTACACCTTC
TRBJ2-6 . TRBV18 once CASSPPRGTPGANVLTF TGTGCCAGCTCACCCCCTCGGGGGACCCCTGGGGCCAACGTCCTGACTTTC
TRBJ2-7 . TRBV7-3 . CASSQTDSYEQYF TGTGCCAGCAGCCAAACGGACAGCTACGAGCAGTACTTC
TRBJ2-7 TRBD2 TRBV7-2 . CASSPGLAVSYEQYF TGTGCCAGCAGCCCCGGACTAGCGGTCTCCTACGAGCAGTACTTC
TRBJ1-3 . TRBV28 . CASNVVSGNTIYF TGTGCCAGCAATGTCGTTTCTGGAAACACCATATATTTT
TRBJ2-7 . TRBV6-4 . CASSDIRTKSYEQYF TGTGCCAGCAGTGACATTCGGACTAAATCCTACGAGCAGTACTTC
TRBJ2-5 . TRBV28 . CASSQVLETQYF TGTGCCAGCAGTCAGGTTTTAGAGACCCAGTACTTC
TRBJ2-5 TRBD2 TRBV3-1/TRBV3-2 . CASSRRSSGRGVIQETQYF TGTGCCAGCAGTCGTCGGAGTAGCGGGAGAGGGGTTATCCAAGAGACCCAGTACTTC
TRBJ2-5 TRBD1 TRBV6-5 . CASSYWLQGAGETQYF TGTGCCAGCAGTTACTGGTTACAGGGGGCAGGGGAGACCCAGTACTTC
TRBJ1-1 . TRBV13 . CASSPPTSVNTEAFF TGTGCCAGCAGCCCCCCGACTTCGGTGAACACTGAAGCTTTCTTT
TRBJ2-2 TRBD2 TRBV10-1 . CASSATQLAGGPNTGELFF TGCGCCAGCAGTGCCACGCAACTAGCGGGAGGGCCTAACACCGGGGAGCTGTTTTTT
TRBJ2-6 . TRBV23-1 . CASSQVYREKLSGANVLTF TGCGCCAGCAGTCAAGTTTACAGGGAAAAACTCTCTGGGGCCAACGTCCTGACTTTC
TRBJ1-2 . TRBV29-1 once CSDSPGPGDGYTF TGCAGCGATTCCCCGGGGCCAGGGGATGGCTACACCTTC
TRBJ2-2 . TRBV5-5 . CASSSFGQRRYTGELFF TGTGCCAGCAGTTCCTTCGGACAGAGGCGATACACCGGGGAGCTGTTTTTT
TRBJ1-5 . TRBV18 . CASSPFEGNQPQHF TGTGCCAGCTCCCCTTTCGAGGGCAATCAGCCCCAGCATTTT
TRBJ1-2 . TRBV5-1 . CASSLEQGSYGYTF TGCGCCAGCAGCTTGGAACAGGGCTCCTATGGCTACACCTTC
TRBJ2-5 TRBD1 TRBV3-1/TRBV3-2 . CASGTGVETQYF TGTGCCAGCGGGACAGGGGTTGAGACCCAGTACTTC
TRBJ2-1 TRBD2 TRBV19 . CASSILRGTSGSPVSFYNEQFF TGTGCCAGTAGTATTTTGCGGGGGACTAGCGGGAGCCCAGTCTCTTTCTACAATGAGCAGTTCTTC
TRBJ2-3 TRBD2 TRBV5-1 . CASSFGLVDTDTQYF TGCGCCAGCAGCTTCGGACTAGTAGACACAGATACGCAGTATTTT
TRBJ1-5 . TRBV6-6 . CASSYRQYNQPQHF TGTGCCAGCAGTTACCGACAGTACAATCAGCCCCAGCATTTT
TRBJ1-3 TRBD1 TRBV5-3 . CARSCTGTGCRPSGNTIYF TGTGCCAGAAGTTGCACCGGGACAGGGTGTAGACCCTCTGGAAACACCATATATTTT
TRBJ1-2 TRBD1 TRBV18 . CASSLGDRGVYGYTF TGTGCCAGCTCACTCGGGGACAGGGGTGTCTATGGCTACACCTTC
TRBJ2-3 . TRBV12-3/TRBV12-4 . CASQTGSTQYF TGTGCCAGCCAGACTGGTAGCACGCAGTATTTT
TRBJ1-2 . TRBV5-6 . CASSLGTDYGYTF TGTGCCAGCAGCTTGGGGACAGACTATGGCTACACCTTC
TRBJ1-1 . TRBV7-3 . CASSLRQGTEAFF TGTGCCAGCAGCTTAAGGCAGGGAACTGAAGCTTTCTTT
TRBJ1-2 . TRBV19 . CASSINFSGYGYTF TGTGCCAGTAGTATTAATTTCTCGGGCTATGGCTACACCTTC
TRBJ1-6 TRBD1 TRBV4-1 once CASSQEGDRDSPLHF TGCGCCAGCAGCCAAGAGGGGGACAGGGACTCTCCCCTCCACTTT
TRBJ2-5 TRBD1 TRBV19 . CASSIGDREEAQYF TGTGCCAGTAGTATAGGGGACAGGGAAGAGGCCCAGTACTTC
TRBJ1-5 . TRBV28 few CASRPGRRDTRNQPQHF TGTGCCAGCAGGCCAGGTCGCCGGGACACCCGCAATCAGCCCCAGCATTTT
TRBJ2-3 . TRBV2 few CASSAEGSTDTQYF TGTGCCAGCAGTGCGGAGGGAAGCACAGATACGCAGTATTTT
TRBJ2-1 TRBD2 TRBV7-8 once CASSPQREWGYAFF TGTGCCAGCAGCCCCCAGCGGGAGTGGGGCTATGCGTTCTTC
TRBJ1-3 . TRBV30 . CAWGTYGNTIYF TGTGCCTGGGGAACTTATGGAAACACCATATATTTT
TRBJ1-1 TRBD1 TRBV4-3 . CASSQARTGVRTEAFF TGCGCCAGCAGCCAGGCCAGGACAGGCGTTAGGACTGAAGCTTTCTTT
TRBJ1-1 . TRBV24-1 few CATSDWGQDAFF TGTGCCACCAGTGATTGGGGACAAGACGCTTTCTTT
TRBJ1-3 TRBD1 TRBV10-3 . CAISESTGYSGNTIYF TGTGCCATCAGTGAGTCGACAGGGTATTCCGGAAACACCATATATTTT
TRBJ1-2 . TRBV28 few CASSSRYGYTF TGTGCCAGCAGTTCCCGGTATGGCTACACCTTC
TRBJ2-2 TRBD2 TRBV5-1 few CASGTSRNTGELFF TGCGCCAGCGGGACTAGCAGAAACACCGGGGAGCTGTTTTTT
TRBJ2-7 . TRBV12-3/TRBV12-4 . CASSLGRAYEQYF TGTGCCAGCAGTTTAGGTCGGGCCTACGAGCAGTACTTC
TRBJ2-3 . TRBV5-6 . CASSLGGPGTDTQYF TGTGCCAGCAGCTTGGGGGGCCCGGGCACAGATACGCAGTATTTT
TRBJ2-1 TRBD2 TRBV11-1 . CASSKRAGGPVNEQFF TGTGCCAGCAGCAAACGAGCGGGAGGGCCGGTCAATGAGCAGTTCTTC
TRBJ2-3 TRBD2 TRBV3-1/TRBV3-2 . CASSPWSGRGTDTQYF TGTGCCAGCAGCCCCTGGAGCGGGAGAGGAACAGATACGCAGTATTTT